These 15 T cell receptor beta chains share one sample of origin, sequenced in a study of neurological immune-mediated disorders. TCRdb re-analysed the 5' RACE reads in MiXCR, keeping a single row per CDR3 protein. This sample has 77,000 or so distinct CDR3 sequences; roughly 9% occur once, and the top ten carry about 1.7%. Sequenced sample: PBMCs. The receptors were sampled from a man aged 50-60 years in good health.

This clonotype was observed many times. The rearrangement links TRBV3-1 to TRBJ1-1; D is uncertain. Germline assignment: CDR1 LGHDT and CDR2 YNNKEL (reference sequence). This CDR3 has 14 amino acids. Trimming took 3 bases from V and 0 from J, leaving 8 bases between them. The CDR3: CASSQPYVNTEAFF. CDR3 DNA: TGTGCCAGCAGCCAGCCGTACGTGAACACTGAAGCTTTCTTT.

This clonotype occurred many times. This chain links TRBV10-3 with TRBJ2-7; maybe TRBD2 (7 bases). The germline V gene has CDR1 ENHRY and CDR2 SYGVKD. CDR3 length: 16 amino acids. V was pared by 4 bases and J by 0 bases, with 16 bases between. CDR3 DNA: TGTGCCATCAGTGGAACCAGGGGAGGGGGCTCCTACGAGCAGTACTTC. Translation: CAISGTRGGGSYEQYF.

This clonotype was picked up many times. This chain connects TRBV12-3 or TRBV12-4 to TRBJ1-5, with TRBD1 identical over 9 bases. With V trimmed by 4 bases and J by 6 bases, 7 bases remained unmatched. The CDR3 length is 15 residues. Written as DNA, the CDR3 is TGTGCCAGCAGTTCGGGACAGGGCAGGGGTCAGCCCCAGCATTTT. It is translated as CASSSGQGRGQPQHF.

This clonotype has a count of ten or more. The J gene is TRBJ2-3, the V gene TRBV7-2, with 9 bases lining up with TRBD1. The CDR3 is made up of 16 amino acids. The V and J ends lost 3 bases and 4 bases, in that order; junction bases with no gene match: 8. Germline V gene data show CDR1 as SGHTA and CDR2 as FQGNSA. CDR3 sequence reads: CASSFYRQGVPDTQYF. The CDR3 DNA reads as TGTGCCAGCAGCTTCTACCGACAGGGGGTCCCAGATACGCAGTATTTT.

The chain employs TRBV20-1 and TRBJ2-4, with 9 bases identical to TRBD2. The CDR3 totals 15 residues. From germline, CDR1 is DFQATT and CDR2 SNEGSKA (reference sequence). The J segment lost 2 bases and the V segment lost 5 bases, leaving 7 bases of the junction unmatched. The CDR3: CSAGDLAGTKNIQYF. The CDR3 DNA is TGCAGTGCTGGGGACCTAGCGGGGACCAAAAACATTCAGTACTTC.

Worth noting for this clonotype: A clone one base away is much larger, so this may be a read error. The chain joins TRBV25-1 to TRBJ2-5; D unresolved. The CDR3 has 10 residues. The germline V gene encodes CDR1 MGHDK and CDR2 SYGVNS. The CDR3 here is CASSEETKYF. The CDR3 DNA is TGTGCCAGCAGTGAAGAGACCAAGTACTTC.

This clonotype showed up many times. The chain is built from TRBV7-8 and TRBJ2-2; D is uncertain. Germline values: CDR1 SGHVS, CDR2 FQNEAQ. The V gene lost 5 bases and the J gene lost 4 bases, with 11 bases spanning the gap. The length of the CDR3 is 14 residues. The DNA for the CDR3 is TGTGCCAGCAGCCCGAGACACATCACCGGGGAGCTGTTTTTT. It translates to CASSPRHITGELFF. The complete variable domain, with remaining parts taken from reference TRBV7-8 and TRBJ2-2, reads GAGVSQSPRYKVAKRGQDVALRCDPISGHVSLFWYQQALGQGPEFLTYFQNEAQLDKSGLPSDRFFAERPEGSVSTLKIQRTQQEDSAVYLCASSPRHITGELFFGEGSRLTVL.

This clonotype has at least ten counts. V gene TRBV10-3 combines with J gene TRBJ2-5, with D perhaps matching TRBD1 (7 bases). The CDR3 is 13 residues long. The germline V gene encodes CDR1 ENHRY and CDR2 SYGVKD. V lost 5 bases, J lost 5 bases, and 12 bases lay in between. The CDR3 nucleotides are TGTGCCATCAGTTCGACAGGGAGGGAGACCCAGTACTTC. Translating gives CAISSTGRETQYF.

The table lists this clonotype with many counts. This chain links TRBV5-6 with TRBJ2-5; TRBD1 matches 9 bases. CDR1 is SGHDT and CDR2 is YYEEEE in the germline V gene. The CDR3 extends over 15 amino acids. V gave up 0 bases and J gave up 9 bases; unmatched junction bases: 9. CDR3 in DNA: TGTGCCAGCAGCTTGGTTACAGGGGGCGTAAAGGCCCAGTACTTC. Translated, it gives CASSLVTGGVKAQYF.

This clonotype was detected ten times or more. The chain combines TRBV5-1 with TRBJ2-3; a weak D match, TRBD2 (6 bases). The CDR3 totals 15 residues. Germline V gene data show CDR1 as SGHRS and CDR2 as YFSETQ. Trimming pared 2 bases from V and 0 bases from J, leaving 10 bases between. CDR3 sequence reads: CASSLNGGSTDTQYF. CDR3 in DNA: TGCGCCAGCAGCTTAAACGGGGGTAGCACAGATACGCAGTATTTT.

This clonotype showed up many times. The chain uses TRBV4-3 and TRBJ2-2; 7 nucleotides line up with TRBD1. Unmatched junction bases numbered 5, after V lost 4 bases and J lost 0 bases. The CDR3 sequence is 16 residues long. Germline loops: CDR1 LGHNA, CDR2 YSLEER. CDR3 DNA: TGCGCCAGCAGCCGAGCTGGGACAGCGAACACCGGGGAGCTGTTTTTT. It yields the protein CASSRAGTANTGELFF.

This clonotype was picked up many times. The chain employs TRBV5-1 and TRBJ1-4; D call uncertain. CDR1 and CDR2 (germline): SGHRS, YFSETQ. Trimming removed 3 bases from V and 7 bases from J, with 13 bases in between. The CDR3 is 14 amino acids. CDR3 DNA sequence: TGCGCCAGCAGCTACACACCCGTAGGTGAAAAACTGTTTTTT. This sequence encodes CASSYTPVGEKLFF.

This clonotype has ten or more counts. The rearrangement links TRBV5-1 to TRBJ2-2; 7 nucleotides agree with TRBD1. In germline, CDR1 is SGHRS, CDR2 YFSETQ. The CDR3 length is 17 residues. The ends lost 2 bases at V and 0 bases at J; junction bases unmatched: 7. The CDR3, as DNA: TGCGCCAGCAGCTTTTTAGCCGGGACAGCGAACACCGGGGAGCTGTTTTTT. This translates into CASSFLAGTANTGELFF.

This chain joins TRBV4-3 and TRBJ1-5; a weak D match, TRBD1 (5 bases). With 0 bases removed from V and 1 base from J, the gap between germline ends came to 10 bases. The CDR3 length is 16 residues. The germline V gene encodes CDR1 LGHNA and CDR2 YSLEER. The CDR3 loop is CASSQDTRQSNQPQHF. CDR3 in DNA: TGCGCCAGCAGCCAAGATACGAGACAGAGCAATCAGCCCCAGCATTTT.

This clonotype was detected many times. The chain combines TRBV7-3 with TRBJ2-2; 9 bases fit TRBD2. The V gene end was trimmed by 0 bases and the J gene end by 5 bases; junction bases not matched to a gene: 10. Germline V gene data show CDR1 as SGHTA and CDR2 as FQGTGA. CDR3 length equals 18 residues. The CDR3 sequence is CASSLTVRRGRGTGELFF. The DNA for the CDR3 is TGTGCCAGCAGCTTAACGGTCAGACGCGGGAGGGGGACCGGGGAGCTGTTTTTT.